This T cell receptor (beta chain) was documented in a study of molecular identifiers for immune sequencing clone quantification. V lost 0 bases and J lost 4, with 15 bases in between. The germline V gene encodes CDR1 SGHDN and CDR2 FVKESK. The CDR3 runs to 17 residues. Listed TCR primers and previously described methods were used for bulk TCR libraries. TCRdb passed the PCR reads through MiXCR, listing each CDR3 protein once. The sample holds about half a million distinct CDR3 sequences, about 20% seen once. The sample holds a few counts of this clonotype. Its antigen is currently unknown. Findings and limits, study-wide: Clonotypes topping 20 RNA copies carried over 97% of effector molecules but under 1% of naive ones.

The chain uses TRBV14 and TRBJ2-2; D perhaps matches TRBD2 (5 bases). Specimen: naive CD8+ T cells from blood, with Jurkat cell RNA spiked in. Subset of the sample: FACS-sorted CD8+CD4-CCR7+CD45RA+ naive T cells. The TCR was taken from a human donor in good health. Some libraries in this study had Jurkat cell RNA spiked in. In DNA, the CDR3 is TGTGCCAGCAGCCAAGATACGGGTCCCAGCGGCACCGGGGAGCTGTTTTTT. Protein product: CASSQDTGPSGTGELFF.